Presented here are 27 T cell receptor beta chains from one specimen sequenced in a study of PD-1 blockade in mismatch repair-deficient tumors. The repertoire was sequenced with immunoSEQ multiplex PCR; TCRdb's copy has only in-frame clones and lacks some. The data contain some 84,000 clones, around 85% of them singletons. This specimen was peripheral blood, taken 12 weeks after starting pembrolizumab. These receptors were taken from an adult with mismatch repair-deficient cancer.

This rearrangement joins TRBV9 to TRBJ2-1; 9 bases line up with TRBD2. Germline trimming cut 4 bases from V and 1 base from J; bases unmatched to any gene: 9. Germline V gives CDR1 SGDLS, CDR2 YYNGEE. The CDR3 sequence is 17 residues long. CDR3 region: CASSFSGGRGSYNEQFF. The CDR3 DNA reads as TGTGCCAGCAGCTTTAGCGGGGGCCGAGGATCCTACAATGAGCAGTTCTTC.

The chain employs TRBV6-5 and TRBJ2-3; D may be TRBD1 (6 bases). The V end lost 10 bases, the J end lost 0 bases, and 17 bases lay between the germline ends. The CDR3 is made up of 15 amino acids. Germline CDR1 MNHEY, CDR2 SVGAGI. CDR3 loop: CATKRGDMSTDTQYF. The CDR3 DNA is TGTGCCACCAAGCGAGGGGACATGAGCACAGATACGCAGTATTTT.

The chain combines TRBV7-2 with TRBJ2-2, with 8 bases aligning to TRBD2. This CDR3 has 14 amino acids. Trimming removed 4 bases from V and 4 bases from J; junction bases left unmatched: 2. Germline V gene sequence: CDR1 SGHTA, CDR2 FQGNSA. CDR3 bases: TGTGCCAGCAGCTCCACTAGCGGCACCGGGGAGCTGTTTTTT. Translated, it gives CASSSTSGTGELFF.

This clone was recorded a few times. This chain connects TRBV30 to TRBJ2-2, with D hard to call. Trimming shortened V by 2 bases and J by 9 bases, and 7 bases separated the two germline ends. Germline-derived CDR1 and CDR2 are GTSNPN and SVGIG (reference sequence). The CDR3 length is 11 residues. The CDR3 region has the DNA TGTGCCTGGAGTCGGATCAGGGAGCTGTTTTTT. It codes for CAWSRIRELFF.

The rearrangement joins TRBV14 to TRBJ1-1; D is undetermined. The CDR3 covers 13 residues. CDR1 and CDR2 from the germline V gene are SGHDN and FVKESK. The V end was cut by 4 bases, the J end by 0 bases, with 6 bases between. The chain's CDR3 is CASSLGLNTEAFF. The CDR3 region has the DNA TGTGCCAGCAGCCTCGGTCTGAACACTGAAGCTTTCTTT.

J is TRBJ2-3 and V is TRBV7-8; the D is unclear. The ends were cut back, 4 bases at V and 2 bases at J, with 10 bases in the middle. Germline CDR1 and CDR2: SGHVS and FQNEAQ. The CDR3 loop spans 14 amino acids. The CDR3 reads CASSWSTLTDTQYF. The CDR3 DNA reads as TGTGCCAGCAGCTGGAGCACCCTCACAGATACGCAGTATTTT.

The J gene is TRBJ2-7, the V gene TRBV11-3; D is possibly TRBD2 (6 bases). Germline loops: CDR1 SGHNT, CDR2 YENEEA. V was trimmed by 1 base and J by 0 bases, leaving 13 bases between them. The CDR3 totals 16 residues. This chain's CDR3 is CASSLVPWGVSYEQYF. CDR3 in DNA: TGTGCCAGCAGCTTAGTTCCCTGGGGGGTCTCCTACGAGCAGTACTTC.

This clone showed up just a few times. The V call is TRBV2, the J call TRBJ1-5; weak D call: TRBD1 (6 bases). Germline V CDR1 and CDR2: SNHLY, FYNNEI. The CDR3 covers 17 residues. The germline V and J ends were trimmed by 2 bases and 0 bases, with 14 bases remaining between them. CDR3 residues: CASSEFRPGDSNQPQHF. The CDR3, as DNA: TGTGCCAGCAGTGAATTTAGACCAGGGGATAGCAATCAGCCCCAGCATTTT.

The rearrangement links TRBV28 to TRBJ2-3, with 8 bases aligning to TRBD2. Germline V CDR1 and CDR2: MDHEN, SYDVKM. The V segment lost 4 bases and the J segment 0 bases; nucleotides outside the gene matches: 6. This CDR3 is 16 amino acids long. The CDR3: CASSSSGRTSTDTQYF. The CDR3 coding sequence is TGTGCCAGCAGTTCGAGCGGGAGAACGAGCACAGATACGCAGTATTTT.

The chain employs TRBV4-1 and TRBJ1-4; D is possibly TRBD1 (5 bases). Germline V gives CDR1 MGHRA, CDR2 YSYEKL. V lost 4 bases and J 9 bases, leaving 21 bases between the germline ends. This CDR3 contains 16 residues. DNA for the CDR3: TGCGCCAGCAGCCGGTTCTTTGGGGGAGACGCACAAAAACTGTTTTTT. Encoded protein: CASSRFFGGDAQKLFF.

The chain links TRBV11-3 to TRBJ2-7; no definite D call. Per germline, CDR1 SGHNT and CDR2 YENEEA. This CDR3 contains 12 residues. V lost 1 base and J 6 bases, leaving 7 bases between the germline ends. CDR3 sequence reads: CASSLATSEQYF. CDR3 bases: TGTGCCAGCAGCTTAGCCACCTCCGAGCAGTACTTC.

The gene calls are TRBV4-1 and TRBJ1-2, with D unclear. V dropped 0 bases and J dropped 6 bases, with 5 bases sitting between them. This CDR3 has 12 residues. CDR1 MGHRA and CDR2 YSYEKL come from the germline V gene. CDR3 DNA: TGCGCCAGCAGCCAAGAGGAGGATGGCTACACCTTC. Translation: CASSQEEDGYTF.

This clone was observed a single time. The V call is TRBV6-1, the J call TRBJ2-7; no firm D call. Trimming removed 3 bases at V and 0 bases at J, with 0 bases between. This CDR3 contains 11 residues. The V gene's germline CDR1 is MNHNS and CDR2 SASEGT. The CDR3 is CASSDSYEQYF. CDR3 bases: TGTGCCAGCAGTGACTCCTACGAGCAGTACTTC.

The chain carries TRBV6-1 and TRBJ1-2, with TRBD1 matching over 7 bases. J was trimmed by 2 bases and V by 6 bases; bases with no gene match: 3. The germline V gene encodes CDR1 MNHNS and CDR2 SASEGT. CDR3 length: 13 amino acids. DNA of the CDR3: TGTGCCAGCAGCTCGGGACAGAACTATGGCTACACCTTC. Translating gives CASSSGQNYGYTF.

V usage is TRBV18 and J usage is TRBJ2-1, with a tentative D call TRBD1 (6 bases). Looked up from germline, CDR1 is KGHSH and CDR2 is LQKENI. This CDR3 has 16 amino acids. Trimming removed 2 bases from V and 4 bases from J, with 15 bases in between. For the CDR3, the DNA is TGTGCCAGCTCACCATCTCAGGGGTTCGCTTACAATGAGCAGTTCTTC. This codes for CASSPSQGFAYNEQFF.

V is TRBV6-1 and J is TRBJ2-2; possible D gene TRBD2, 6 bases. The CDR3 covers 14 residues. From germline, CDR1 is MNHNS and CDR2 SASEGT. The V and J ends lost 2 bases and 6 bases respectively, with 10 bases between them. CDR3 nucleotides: TGTGCCAGCAGTGAAATGCGGGGCGCCGGGGAGCTGTTTTTT. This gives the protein CASSEMRGAGELFF.

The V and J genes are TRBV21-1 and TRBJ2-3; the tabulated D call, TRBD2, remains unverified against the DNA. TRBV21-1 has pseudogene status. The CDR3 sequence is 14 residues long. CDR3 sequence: CASSIGRVTDTQYF. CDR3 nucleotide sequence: TGTGCCAGCAGCATCGGGAGGGTTACAGATACGCAGTATTTT.

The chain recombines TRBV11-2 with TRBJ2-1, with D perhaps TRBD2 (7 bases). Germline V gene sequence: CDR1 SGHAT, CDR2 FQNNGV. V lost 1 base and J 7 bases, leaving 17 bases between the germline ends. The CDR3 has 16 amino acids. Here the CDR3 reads CASSLVMGGLGNEQFF. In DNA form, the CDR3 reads TGTGCCAGCAGCTTAGTCATGGGGGGGCTGGGTAATGAGCAGTTCTTC.

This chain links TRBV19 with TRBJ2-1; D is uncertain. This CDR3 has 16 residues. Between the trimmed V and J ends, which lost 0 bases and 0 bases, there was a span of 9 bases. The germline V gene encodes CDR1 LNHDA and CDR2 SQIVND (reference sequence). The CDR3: CASSIEWPSSYNEQFF. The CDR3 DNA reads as TGTGCCAGTAGTATAGAATGGCCGAGCTCCTACAATGAGCAGTTCTTC.

Written as DNA, the CDR3 is TGTGCCAGCAGCTTCGGAAGCGGCACAGATACGCAGTATTTT. Amino acid sequence: CASSFGSGTDTQYF. The chain combines TRBV11-3 with TRBJ2-3, with unresolved D. Germline V CDR1 and CDR2: SGHNT, YENEEA. The CDR3 covers 14 residues. V dropped 3 bases and J dropped 1 base, with 8 bases sitting between them.

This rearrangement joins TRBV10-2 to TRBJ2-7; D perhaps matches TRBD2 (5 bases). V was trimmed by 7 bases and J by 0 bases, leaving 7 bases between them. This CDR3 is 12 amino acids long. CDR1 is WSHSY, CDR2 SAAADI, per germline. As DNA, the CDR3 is TGCGCCAGCACGGGGAGCTCCTACGAGCAGTACTTC. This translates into CASTGSSYEQYF.

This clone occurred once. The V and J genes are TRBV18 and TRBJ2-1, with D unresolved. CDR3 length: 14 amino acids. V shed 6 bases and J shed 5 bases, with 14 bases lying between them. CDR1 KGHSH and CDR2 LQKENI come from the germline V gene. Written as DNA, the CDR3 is TGTGCCAGCTCTCTCGACTCGCGCCACAATGAGCAGTTCTTC. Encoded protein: CASSLDSRHNEQFF.

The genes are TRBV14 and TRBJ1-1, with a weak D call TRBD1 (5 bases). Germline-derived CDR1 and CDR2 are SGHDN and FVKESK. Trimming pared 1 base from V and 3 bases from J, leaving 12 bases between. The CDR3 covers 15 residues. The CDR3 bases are TGTGCCAGCAGCCAAGGGGGGGAGGCGGACACTGAAGCTTTCTTT. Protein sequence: CASSQGGEADTEAFF.

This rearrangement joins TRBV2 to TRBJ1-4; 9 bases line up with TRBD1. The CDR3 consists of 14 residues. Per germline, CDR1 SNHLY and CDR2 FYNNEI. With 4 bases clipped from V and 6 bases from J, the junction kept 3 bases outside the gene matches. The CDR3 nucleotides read TGTGCCAGCAGTGCTCGGACAGGGGATGAAAAACTGTTTTTT. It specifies CASSARTGDEKLFF.

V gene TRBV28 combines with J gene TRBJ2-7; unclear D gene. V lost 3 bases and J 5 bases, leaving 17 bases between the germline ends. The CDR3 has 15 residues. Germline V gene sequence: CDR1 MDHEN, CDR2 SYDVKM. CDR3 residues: CASSFSFAGRDEQYF. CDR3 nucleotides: TGTGCCAGCAGTTTCAGTTTCGCCGGCCGGGACGAGCAGTACTTC.

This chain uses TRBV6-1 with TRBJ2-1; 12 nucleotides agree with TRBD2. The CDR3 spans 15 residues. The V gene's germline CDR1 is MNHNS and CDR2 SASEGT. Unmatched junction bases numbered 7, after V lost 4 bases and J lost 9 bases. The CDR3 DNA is TGTGCCAGCAGTGTAGGACTAGCGGGGCTCATTGAGCAGTTCTTC. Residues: CASSVGLAGLIEQFF.

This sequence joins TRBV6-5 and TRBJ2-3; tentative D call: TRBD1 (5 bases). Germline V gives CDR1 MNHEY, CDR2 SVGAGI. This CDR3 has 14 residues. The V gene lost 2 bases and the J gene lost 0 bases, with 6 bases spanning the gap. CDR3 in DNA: TGTGCCAGCAGTTACGACAGAAGCACAGATACGCAGTATTTT. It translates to CASSYDRSTDTQYF.